Listed below are T cell receptor beta chains from one sample, sequenced in a study of T cell repertoires in cytomegalovirus infection. One entry per CDR3 protein results from TCRdb running MiXCR on the reads. This sample has about 230,000 distinct CDR3 sequences, with roughly 6.5% found just once. The sample was PBMCs. The receptor source for this set is a human donor in good health (CMV status not recorded). Some clones in this sample may be carry-over from other donors' samples. The CDR3 runs from the conserved cysteine through the conserved F or W. Each record gives: V gene, D gene, clone size, CDR3 length, J gene, CDR3 DNA, CDR3 protein. D genes are given only for firm matches. A clone size is listed for some rows: how often the clone was seen (once, few, many), or a class if it is expanded.

TRBV28	.	many	17	TRBJ2-7	TGTGCCAGCAGTTTCCCATTAGGCGGGATTATCTCCTACGAGCAGTACTTC	CASSFPLGGIISYEQYF
TRBV29-1	.	many	16	TRBJ1-1	TGCAGCGTTGAAGCCCGAGGGTCCGCCCCGGGATCTGAAGCTTTCTTT	CSVEARGSAPGSEAFF
TRBV9	TRBD1	many	16	TRBJ1-6	TGTGCCAGCAGCGTAAGAGGGACAGGGGATAATTCACCCCTCCACTTT	CASSVRGTGDNSPLHF
TRBV20-1	.	few	15	TRBJ1-5	TGCAGTGTCCCCCTTATTCAACAGGGCAATCAGCCCCAGCATTTT	CSVPLIQQGNQPQHF
TRBV6-5	.	many	13	TRBJ1-2	TGTGCCAGCAGCTACCCCGGCGGGTATGGCTACACCTTC	CASSYPGGYGYTF
TRBV20-1	TRBD1	many	15	TRBJ1-2	TGCAGTGCTCAGTCTTCAGGGGGGACCAACTATGGCTACACCTTC	CSAQSSGGTNYGYTF
TRBV5-4	TRBD1	many	15	TRBJ1-1	TGTGCCAGCAGCTCCGGACAGGAGGTTTACACTGAAGCTTTCTTT	CASSSGQEVYTEAFF
TRBV6-2/TRBV6-3	.	many	18	TRBJ2-1	TGTGCCAGCAGTTATCGGGACTTCACGCCCTTAGAAGGCAATGAGCAGTTCTTC	CASSYRDFTPLEGNEQFF
TRBV6-5	.	many	14	TRBJ2-2	TGTGCCAGCAGTAATCTGACGGACACCGGGGAGCTGTTTTTT	CASSNLTDTGELFF
TRBV5-1	TRBD1	many	15	TRBJ1-5	TGCGCCAGCAGCCCCGGACAGGGACCCAATCAGCCCCAGCATTTT	CASSPGQGPNQPQHF
TRBV6-2/TRBV6-3	.	.	14	TRBJ2-3	TGTGCCAGCAGTTATTCAGGGTTCTGGGATACGCAGTATTTT	CASSYSGFWDTQYF
TRBV23-1	.	many	12	TRBJ1-1	TGCGCCAGCAGTCAAACAGGGCTGTCAGCTTTCTTT	CASSQTGLSAFF
TRBV5-6	.	many	13	TRBJ2-1	TGTGCCAGCAGCTTCCTGAGGGTACGTGAGCAGTTCTTC	CASSFLRVREQFF
TRBV11-2	.	many	15	TRBJ1-2	TGTGCCAGCAGCGACATCGGACTGGACCAGGATGGCTACACCTTC	CASSDIGLDQDGYTF
TRBV28	.	many	15	TRBJ2-2	TGTGCCAGCCAATCTCTAGACGGTTACACCGGGGAGCTGTTTTTT	CASQSLDGYTGELFF
TRBV3-1	.	many	14	TRBJ2-5	TGTGCCAGCAGCCTTGGAGGCAGGTCAGAGACCCAGTACTTC	CASSLGGRSETQYF
TRBV7-2	.	many	15	TRBJ2-3	TGTGCCAGCAGCTTAAGCGGGCAGAGGGCAGATACGCAGTATTTT	CASSLSGQRADTQYF
TRBV6-5	.	many	14	TRBJ1-5	TGTGCCAGCAGTTACTCGGGATTCAATCAGCCCCAGCATTTT	CASSYSGFNQPQHF
TRBV4-2	.	many	14	TRBJ1-1	TGTGCCAGCAGCCAGGGCTCTCCGAACACTGAAGCTTTCTTT	CASSQGSPNTEAFF
TRBV12-3/TRBV12-4	TRBD2	many	15	TRBJ2-1	TGTGCCAGCAGGCCCGGGACTAGCGGGAGGAATGAGCAGTTCTTC	CASRPGTSGRNEQFF
TRBV6-2/TRBV6-3	TRBD1	many	14	TRBJ2-2	TGTGCCAGCAGTTTACAGGGGCACACCGGGGAGCTGTTTTTT	CASSLQGHTGELFF
TRBV28	.	many	14	TRBJ1-2	TGTGCCAGCAGCTCACCCAATACTAACTATGGCTACACCTTC	CASSSPNTNYGYTF
TRBV5-1	.	few	14	TRBJ1-5	TGCGCCAGCAGCTTAGGGACCGAAAATCAGCCCCAGCATTTT	CASSLGTENQPQHF
TRBV20-1	.	.	15	TRBJ1-5	TGCAGTGCTAGTTATTCCGGGCCTAGCAATCAGCCCCAGCATTTT	CSASYSGPSNQPQHF
TRBV7-2	.	many	14	TRBJ1-1	TGTGCCAGCAGCGTAGACCCAAGGTACACTGAAGCTTTCTTT	CASSVDPRYTEAFF
TRBV7-2	.	many	13	TRBJ2-5	TGTGCCAGTAGTAATCCGGTACAAGAGACCCAGTACTTC	CASSNPVQETQYF
TRBV7-2	.	many	13	TRBJ1-2	TGTGCCAGCAGCCGGGGGGAGGGAACTGGCTACACCTTC	CASSRGEGTGYTF
TRBV6-5	.	many	14	TRBJ1-2	TGTGCCAGCAGTTACGGGGGGGTCCCCTATGGCTACACCTTC	CASSYGGVPYGYTF
TRBV30	.	many	15	TRBJ1-1	TGTGCCTGGAGTGCAAGTCGACGGCCGAACACTGAAGCTTTCTTT	CAWSASRRPNTEAFF
TRBV2	.	many	15	TRBJ2-3	TGTGCCAGCAGGCCCACTACGGTTCTCACAGATACGCAGTATTTT	CASRPTTVLTDTQYF
TRBV5-6	.	many	13	TRBJ2-7	TGTGCCAGCAGCCTGGGACGGCTGGGAGAGCAGTACTTC	CASSLGRLGEQYF
TRBV6-2/TRBV6-3	.	many	14	TRBJ1-2	TGTGCCAGCAGTTACGGAGACAGTTCCTATGGCTACACCTTC	CASSYGDSSYGYTF
TRBV7-9	.	many	14	TRBJ2-1	TGTGCCAGCAGCTTAGCCCATCCAAGCGGTGAGCAGTTCTTC	CASSLAHPSGEQFF
TRBV12-3/TRBV12-4	.	many	18	TRBJ2-7	TGTGCCAGCAGTATGTACCTCTGGGGACTCAGATCCGGATACGAGCAGTACTTC	CASSMYLWGLRSGYEQYF
TRBV20-1	.	many	15	TRBJ2-1	TGCAGTGCTGCCCGAGGCGGGCGGGGGCAGGGGGAGCAGTTCTTC	CSAARGGRGQGEQFF
TRBV19	.	.	16	TRBJ1-1	TGTGCCAGTAGTATCACCCTCGGGACCACGAAGACTGAAGCTTTCTTT	CASSITLGTTKTEAFF
TRBV20-1	.	many	13	TRBJ1-3	TGCAGTGCTAGAGATTCAATTGGAAACACCATATATTTT	CSARDSIGNTIYF
TRBV29-1	TRBD1	many	16	TRBJ2-7	TGCAGCGTTGAAGGGGGGACAGGGTATCGCAACGGCGAGCAGTACTTC	CSVEGGTGYRNGEQYF
TRBV20-1	TRBD2	many	15	TRBJ2-3	TGCAGTGCTAGAGATTGGGGAGGGGAGCCAGATACGCAGTATTTT	CSARDWGGEPDTQYF